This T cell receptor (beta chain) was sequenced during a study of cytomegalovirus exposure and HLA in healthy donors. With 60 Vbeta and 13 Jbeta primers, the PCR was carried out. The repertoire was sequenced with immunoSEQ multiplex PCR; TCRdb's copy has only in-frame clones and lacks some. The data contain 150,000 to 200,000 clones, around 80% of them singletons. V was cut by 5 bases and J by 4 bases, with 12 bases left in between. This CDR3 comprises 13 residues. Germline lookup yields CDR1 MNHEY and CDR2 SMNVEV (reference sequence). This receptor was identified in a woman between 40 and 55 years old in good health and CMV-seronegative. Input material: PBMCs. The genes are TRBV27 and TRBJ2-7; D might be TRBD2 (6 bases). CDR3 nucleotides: TGTGCCAGCAGTGGGGGGACGTTATACGAGCAGTACTTC. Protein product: CASSGGTLYEQYF.